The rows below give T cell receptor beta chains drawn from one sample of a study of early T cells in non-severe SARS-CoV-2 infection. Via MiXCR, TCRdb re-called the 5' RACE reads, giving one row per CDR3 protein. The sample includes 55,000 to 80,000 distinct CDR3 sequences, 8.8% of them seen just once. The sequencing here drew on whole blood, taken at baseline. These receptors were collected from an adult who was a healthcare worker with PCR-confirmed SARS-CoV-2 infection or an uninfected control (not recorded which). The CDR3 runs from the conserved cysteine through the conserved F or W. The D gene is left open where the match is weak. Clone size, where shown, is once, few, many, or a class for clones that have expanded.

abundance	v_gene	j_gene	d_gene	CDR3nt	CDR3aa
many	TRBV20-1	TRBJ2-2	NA	TGCAGTGCTCGCTCTCCAGGGGGGACCGGGGAGCTGTTTTTT	CSARSPGGTGELFF
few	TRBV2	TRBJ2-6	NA	TGTGCCAGCAGTGTAATGGGGGCGTCTGGGGCCAACGTCCTGACTTTC	CASSVMGASGANVLTF
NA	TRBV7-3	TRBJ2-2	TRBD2	TGTGCCAGCAGCTTAATAGCGGGAGGAGGGACCGGGGAGCTGTTTTTT	CASSLIAGGGTGELFF
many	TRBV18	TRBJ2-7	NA	TGTGCCAGCTCATCGGCAGGGGACGAGCAGTACTTC	CASSSAGDEQYF
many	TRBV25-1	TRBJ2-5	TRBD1	TGTGCCAGCACAGATTCCTTGAGGACAGGCCAAGAGACCCAGTACTTC	CASTDSLRTGQETQYF
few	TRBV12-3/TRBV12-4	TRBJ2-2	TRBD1	TGTGCCAGCAGTTTTGGGCAGGGGGCTCTCACCGGGGAGCTGTTTTTT	CASSFGQGALTGELFF
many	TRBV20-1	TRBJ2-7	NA	TGCAGTGCTAGCGGGAGTAATCCGCCCGAGCAGTACTTC	CSASGSNPPEQYF
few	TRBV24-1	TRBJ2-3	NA	TGTGCCACCAGTGATTACCAGCGGGGCACAGATACGCAGTATTTT	CATSDYQRGTDTQYF
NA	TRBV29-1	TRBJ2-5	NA	TGCAGCGTTGCGTCCGGGCAAGAGACCCAGTACTTC	CSVASGQETQYF
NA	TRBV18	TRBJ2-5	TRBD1	TGTGCCAGCTCACCCGACAGGGGACAAGAGACCCAGTACTTC	CASSPDRGQETQYF
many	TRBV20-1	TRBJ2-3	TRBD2	TGCAGTGCTGGACTGGGACTAGCGGGTAGCACAGATACGCAGTATTTT	CSAGLGLAGSTDTQYF
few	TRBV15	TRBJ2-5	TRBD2	TGTGCCACCAGCACCTTTTTAGCGGGAGGGGGAGAGACCCAGTACTTC	CATSTFLAGGGETQYF
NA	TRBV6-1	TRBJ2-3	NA	TGTGCCTCCACGTGGGAGGCTAGCACAGATACGCAGTATTTT	CASTWEASTDTQYF
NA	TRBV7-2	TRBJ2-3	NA	TGTGCCAGCAGCTTAGAGGGTTTATGGGTCCCAGATACGCAGTATTTT	CASSLEGLWVPDTQYF
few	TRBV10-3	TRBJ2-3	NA	TGTGCCATCAGTGAGTCCTCGAGGGAGAGTGCGCAGTATTTT	CAISESSRESAQYF
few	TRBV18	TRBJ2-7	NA	TGTGCCAGCTCCGCCCGGGACGGCTCCTACGAGCAGTACTTC	CASSARDGSYEQYF
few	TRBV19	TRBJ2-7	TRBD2	TGTGCCAGTAAATCCAACCTAGCGGTCTACGAGCAGTACTTC	CASKSNLAVYEQYF
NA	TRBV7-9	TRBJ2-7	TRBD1	TGTGCCAGCAGCTGGCAGGCCGGGACAGGGCGGCGGCAGGAGCAGTACTTC	CASSWQAGTGRRQEQYF
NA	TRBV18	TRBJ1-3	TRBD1	TGTGCCAGCTCGTTGACAGGGGGCCCTGGAAACACCATATATTTT	CASSLTGGPGNTIYF
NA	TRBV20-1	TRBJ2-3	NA	TGCAGTGCTAGAATCTTTAGCGACGTTCTCTTGGATACGCAGTATTTT	CSARIFSDVLLDTQYF
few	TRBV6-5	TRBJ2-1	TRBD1	TGTGCCAGCAGGACAGGGGGGACGGTCTACAATGAGCAGTTCTTC	CASRTGGTVYNEQFF